This section outlines one T cell receptor (beta chain) sequence together with its context. This record belongs to a study of blood T cell repertoires in COVID-19. Sequenced by immunoSEQ multiplex PCR; TCRdb stores in-frame clones only, minus some. Of about 100,000 clones in the sample, approximately 90% were seen once. After removal of 1 base from V and 4 bases from J, the junction contained 9 bases not matched to a gene. Germline V gene sequence: CDR1 LNHNV, CDR2 YYDKDF (reference sequence). The CDR3 has 16 amino acids. Sample: peripheral blood. The genes are TRBV15 and TRBJ2-7, with 8 bases matching TRBD1. This clonotype was sampled from a woman aged 80 or over with acute or convalescent COVID-19. Here the CDR3 DNA reads TGTGCCACCAGCAGAGCCCTCGGACAGGGACTTTACGAGCAGTACTTC. Its protein is CATSRALGQGLYEQYF.